What follows are 18 T cell receptor beta chains derived from one specimen sequenced in a study of T cell responses to AZD1222 COVID-19 vaccine. Profiling relied on immunoSEQ multiplex PCR, and the TCRdb table lists in-frame clones only, not all of them. The sample records 150,000 to 200,000 clones, approximately 93% being singletons. The material was peripheral blood, obtained 28 days after the second AZD1222 dose. The receptors shown here come from an adult who received the AZD1222 COVID-19 vaccine.

This clone was recorded a few times. The genes are TRBV7-8 and TRBJ2-1, with 10 positions matching TRBD2. Germline CDR1 and CDR2: SGHVS and FQNEAQ. The CDR3 contains 17 residues. Losses at the gene ends were 1 base for V and 8 bases for J; bases not matched to a gene: 11. DNA for the CDR3: TGTGCCAGCAGCTTAGGAGGCAGCGGGAGGGCCGACGATGAGCAGTTCTTC. It encodes CASSLGGSGRADDEQFF.

On this clone: This CDR3 is missing its conserved last phenylalanine or tryptophan, likely due to a read error. CDR3 nucleotide sequence: TGTGCCAGCAGCTCAGGACAGGGAATGAACACTGAAGCTTTCCTT. Residues: CASSSGQGMNTEAFL. The chain uses TRBV7-6 and TRBJ1-1, with 8 bases fitting TRBD1. Trimming at V came to 4 bases and at J to 0 bases, leaving 4 bases not matched to a gene. The CDR3 is made up of 15 amino acids. Germline CDR1 reads SGHVS; CDR2 reads FNYEAQ.

This clone was counted only a few times. The V call is TRBV11-3, the J call TRBJ2-7, with TRBD2 matching 9 bases. The CDR3 is 14 residues long. CDR1 is SGHNT and CDR2 is YENEEA in the germline V gene. V lost 4 bases, J lost 3 bases, and 4 bases stayed unmatched. The CDR3 nucleotides are TGTGCCAGCAGCTACGTAGCGGGAGACTACGAGCAGTACTTC. Encoded protein: CASSYVAGDYEQYF.

The chain is built from TRBV28 and TRBJ2-7; TRBD2 matches at 9 bases. This CDR3 contains 15 residues. V shed 3 bases and J 5 bases; nucleotides not matched to a gene: 8. Germline CDR1 reads MDHEN; CDR2 reads SYDVKM. For the CDR3, the DNA is TGTGCCAGCAGTTTCAGCGTAGCGGGAGCGCACGAGCAGTACTTC. Translated: CASSFSVAGAHEQYF.

This chain connects TRBV9 to TRBJ2-1; tentative D call: TRBD2 (6 bases). In germline, CDR1 is SGDLS, CDR2 YYNGEE. V was pared by 4 bases and J by 8 bases, with 19 bases between. This CDR3 contains 15 residues. CDR3 in DNA: TGTGCCAGCAGCCCCGGGAGCACCACCAATCATGAGCAGTTCTTC. It encodes CASSPGSTTNHEQFF.

This chain joins TRBV10-3 and TRBJ2-7, with unresolved D. CDR1 and CDR2 (germline): ENHRY, SYGVKD. The V and J ends lost 2 bases and 0 bases respectively, with 11 bases between them. This CDR3 is built from 15 residues. This CDR3 is CAISEGEGSSYEQYF. The CDR3 nucleotides read TGTGCCATCAGTGAGGGGGAAGGAAGCTCCTACGAGCAGTACTTC.

Regarding this clone: This sample includes further DNA sequences coding for the same CDR3. The chain employs TRBV7-2 and TRBJ1-2, with 8 bases that match TRBD1. The CDR3 is 15 amino acids. V was pared by 4 bases and J by 5 bases, with 9 bases of the junction left unmatched. CDR1 and CDR2 (germline): SGHTA, FQGNSA. The CDR3: CASSSTATGGYGYTF. The CDR3 nucleotides read TGTGCCAGCAGCTCTACCGCAACAGGGGGGTATGGCTACACCTTC.

The genes are TRBV27 and TRBJ1-5; D is perhaps TRBD1 (5 bases). The CDR3 length is 13 residues. V was trimmed by 5 bases and J by 3 bases, leaving 8 bases between them. Germline V gene sequence: CDR1 MNHEY, CDR2 SMNVEV (reference sequence). CDR3 nucleotide sequence: TGTGCCAGCAGTCCAGGGAACAATCAGCCCCAGCATTTT. It codes for CASSPGNNQPQHF.

V is TRBV28 and J is TRBJ2-3; the match to TRBD2 covers 7 bases. The CDR3 spans 14 residues. Losses at the gene ends were 3 bases for V and 8 bases for J; bases not matched to a gene: 8. Per the germline V gene, CDR1 is MDHEN and CDR2 is SYDVKM. The CDR3 DNA reads TGTGCCAGCAGTTTGGGCGGGAGAGGGCTTACGCAGTATTTT. This gives the protein CASSLGGRGLTQYF.

CDR3 sequence reads: CASSWGSGTGELFF. The CDR3 nucleotides are TGCGCCAGCTCATGGGGGAGCGGAACCGGGGAGCTGTTTTTT. The chain links TRBV5-1 to TRBJ2-2, with D perhaps matching TRBD1 or TRBD2 (5 bases each). V gave up 7 bases and J gave up 5 bases, with 15 bases separating them. CDR1 SGHRS and CDR2 YFSETQ come from the germline V gene. The CDR3 totals 14 residues. The full variable domain, rest sourced from reference TRBV5-1 and TRBJ2-2, is KAGVTQTPRYLIKTRGQQVTLSCSPISGHRSVSWYQQTPGQGLQFLFEYFSETQRNKGNFPGRFSGRQFSNSRSEMNVSTLELGDSALYLCASSWGSGTGELFFGEGSRLTVL.

The chain links TRBV5-1 to TRBJ2-7; D perhaps matches TRBD1 (6 bases). The V end was cut by 0 bases, the J end by 5 bases, with 12 bases between. The V gene's germline CDR1 is SGHRS and CDR2 YFSETQ. The CDR3 contains 14 residues. This CDR3 reads CASSLAGTSNEQYF. CDR3 nucleotide sequence: TGCGCCAGCAGCTTGGCCGGGACAAGCAACGAGCAGTACTTC.

V gene TRBV28 combines with J gene TRBJ1-5; D may be TRBD1 (6 bases). Deletions cut 7 bases from V and 2 bases from J, with 15 bases between. Per germline, CDR1 MDHEN and CDR2 SYDVKM. This CDR3 is built from 15 residues. The CDR3 DNA sequence: TGTGCCAGCATTCCGACAGGAGTTGGCAATCAGCCCCAGCATTTT. It specifies CASIPTGVGNQPQHF.

The chain carries TRBV2 and TRBJ1-2; 9 nucleotides line up with TRBD1. The CDR3 runs 17 residues. V trimming: 10 bases; J trimming: 2 bases; junction bases outside the gene matches: 17. Germline V CDR1 and CDR2: SNHLY, FYNNEI. The CDR3 sequence: CATRTWDREALNYGYTF. CDR3 DNA: TGTGCCACCAGAACCTGGGACAGGGAAGCCCTCAACTATGGCTACACCTTC.

This chain connects TRBV10-3 to TRBJ2-5, with D perhaps TRBD2 (5 bases). This CDR3 is built from 13 residues. The V and J ends lost 4 bases and 2 bases respectively, with 8 bases between them. Germline V gene sequence: CDR1 ENHRY, CDR2 SYGVKD. The CDR3 spells CAISVRTQETQYF. In DNA form, the CDR3 reads TGTGCCATCAGTGTGAGGACTCAAGAGACCCAGTACTTC.

This chain links TRBV29-1 with TRBJ1-1; D is possibly TRBD1 (6 bases). V was cut by 2 bases and J by 5 bases, with 12 bases left in between. In germline, CDR1 is SQVTM, CDR2 ANQGSEA. CDR3 length: 13 amino acids. The CDR3 DNA reads TGCAGCGTTGAAAGGGGGGTTGGGACTGAAGCTTTCTTT. It is translated as CSVERGVGTEAFF.

The gene calls are TRBV4-1 and TRBJ1-2; a possible D gene is TRBD1 (5 bases). The CDR3 covers 16 residues. Between the trimmed V and J ends, which lost 4 bases and 7 bases, there was a span of 22 bases. CDR1 MGHRA and CDR2 YSYEKL come from the germline V gene. The CDR3 DNA follows: TGCGCCAGCAGCCCTCAGCCGGGACTGGGTACAGGTGGCTACACCTTC. It translates to CASSPQPGLGTGGYTF.

The genes are TRBV7-8 and TRBJ2-1; TRBD1 matches 9 bases. CDR3 length equals 16 residues. Germline values: CDR1 SGHVS, CDR2 FQNEAQ. The V and J ends lost 4 bases and 2 bases, in that order; junction bases with no gene match: 6. CDR3 sequence reads: CASSSHTGGAYNEQFF. The CDR3 nucleotides read TGTGCCAGCAGCTCTCACACAGGGGGCGCCTACAATGAGCAGTTCTTC.

This chain links TRBV12-5 with TRBJ2-4, with D maybe TRBD2 (5 bases). V shed 1 base and J shed 6 bases, with 13 bases lying between them. The CDR3 covers 15 residues. The V gene's germline CDR1 is LGHNT and CDR2 FRNRAP. CDR3 in amino acids: CASGLGGLRGNIQYF. In DNA form, the CDR3 reads TGTGCTAGTGGTTTGGGGGGTCTCCGGGGAAACATTCAGTACTTC.